This record looks at one TCR beta chain sequence and its context. The sample holds one count of this clone. No cognate antigen has been identified for it. The sample holds no much larger clone one base away, and base qualities are not on file. CDR3 length: 17 amino acids, cysteine to phenylalanine. CDR3 DNA only is kept here, 51 bases in frame from base 1. CDR1 and CDR2 (SGHNT, YENEEA) derive from the germline V gene. V was cut back by 0 bases and J by 4 bases, leaving a gap of 18 bases between them. The collaborating institutions used their own protocols to collect whole blood in K2EDTA tubes. For TCRbeta analysis, collaborators shipped samples as frozen whole blood, isolated PBMCs, or DNA extracted from either of those sample types. The data derive from a study of blood T cell repertoires in COVID-19 (dated by TCRdb to the early 2020s). A note on the overall study: The collaborator samples originated in the United States, Italy and Spain and spanned the acute and convalescent phases of COVID-19. Where available, HLA class I and class II types were obtained from metadata supplied by the sample provider rather than from assay-based typing. Subjects who had been exposed to COVID-19, were actively infected with it, or had recovered from it provided the deeply sampled blood TCRbeta repertoires that made up the dataset. The repertoires were made available in a free public database intended to serve as a resource for research on the immune response to SARS-CoV-2. The material from the prospective study consisted of cDNA or gDNA derived from T cells, B-cell-depleted T cells, or PBMCs. Samples came from the ongoing ImmuneRACE study (first 160 participants) plus 1,254 subjects from 6 global collaborators. Sample metadata almost always included a de-identified subject ID, COVID-19 status, age in years and sex.

TCRbeta CDR3 regions were amplified from genomic DNA by means of the immunoSEQ Assay, a bias-controlled multiplex PCR. The paper's processing steps were these. The number of nucleated cells in each sample was estimated from the amplification of reference gene primers within the assay. Sequence reads were collapsed and filtered to measure the absolute abundance of every unique TCRbeta CDR3 rearrangement. For each sample, productive Simpson clonality was calculated as the square root of Simpson's diversity index over productive rearrangements. TCRdb took this table from immuneACCESS and kept in-frame rearrangements with V and J called. Such tables lack part of the clones; where checked against another copy, unresolved V genes explain under half of the gap, and the rest is unexplained. From that table come the V and J calls and clone size; the DNA was used to work out D and trimming. The sample has more than 45,000 clones on record, more than 60% of them singletons. The top ten clonotypes cover approximately 4.9% of the sample.

The research as a whole found: The quantity of clinical and demographic metadata differed by source and by participant and was supplied without curation.

Input material: peripheral blood. The receptor was derived from a human donor in a cohort sampled during active COVID-19. The sequence links TRBV11-3 to TRBJ1-2; no D segment can be confidently identified. The DNA reads TGTGCCAGCAGCTTAGAACAGCCTAATAAACCCCTCTATGGCTACACCTTC. Its protein reads: CASSLEQPNKPLYGYTF.